The clone carrying this T cell receptor (beta chain) is large. Its antigen is undetermined. The ends were cut back, 2 bases at V and 4 bases at J, with 8 bases in the middle. This CDR3 is built from 13 residues. Study-wide findings and caveats: In terms of TCR gene usage, tumor memory CD4+ T cells clustered together with blood and lymph node memory CD4+ cells, as well as with lymph node naive CD4+ cells. Under 2.1% of tumor Treg sequences matched blood Tregs or memory cells.

Treg sorting used a CD4+CD25+CD127-/low gate. The TRBV12-4/TRBJ1-2 clonotypes were amplified using barcode primers with ligated adaptors. TCRdb reprocessed the multiplex PCR reads with MiXCR, giving one entry per CDR3 protein. Of roughly 820 distinct CDR3 sequences listed, approximately 25% were seen once; the top ten hold approximately 19%. The chain recombines TRBV12-3 or TRBV12-4 with TRBJ1-2, with D possibly TRBD1 on 5 matching bases. This receptor was taken from a female donor with breast cancer. Sample: Tregs sorted from blood. The CDR3 bases are TGTGCCAGCAGTTTACGGGGCCCCTATGGCTACACCTTC. This sequence encodes CASSLRGPYGYTF.